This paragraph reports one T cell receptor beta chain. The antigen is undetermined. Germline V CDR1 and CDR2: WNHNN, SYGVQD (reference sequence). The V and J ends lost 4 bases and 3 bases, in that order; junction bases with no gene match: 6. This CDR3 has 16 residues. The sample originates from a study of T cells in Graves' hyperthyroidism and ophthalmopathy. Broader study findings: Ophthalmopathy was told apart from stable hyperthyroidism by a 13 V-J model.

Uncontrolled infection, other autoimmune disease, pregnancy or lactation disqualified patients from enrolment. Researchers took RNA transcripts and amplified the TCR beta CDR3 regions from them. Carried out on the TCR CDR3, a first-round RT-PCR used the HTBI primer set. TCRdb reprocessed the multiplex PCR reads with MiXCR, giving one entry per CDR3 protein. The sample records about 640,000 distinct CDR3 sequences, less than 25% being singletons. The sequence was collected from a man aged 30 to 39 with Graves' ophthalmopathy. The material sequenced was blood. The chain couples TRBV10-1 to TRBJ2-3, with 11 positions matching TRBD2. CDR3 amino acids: CASSAATSGKTDTQYF. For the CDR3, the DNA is TGCGCCAGCAGTGCCGCGACTAGCGGGAAAACAGATACGCAGTATTTT.